This record looks at one TCR beta chain sequence and its context. Its antigen is unknown. The record originates from a study of siplizumab effects on memory and regulatory T cells. Broader study findings: Siplizumab brought about a significant reduction in alloreactive sequences traceable to unstimulated CD4+ memory cells. No naive or memory phenotype could be assigned to roughly 75-95% of proliferating clones.

Sequencing was performed with immunoSEQ multiplex PCR; in TCRdb, only in-frame clones are kept and a portion is missing. This table holds 90,000 to 120,000 clones, 93% found once. Material: Tregs sorted from blood. The receptor's source is a human donor in good health.

The CDR3 here is CASSSGPGTSGSWEQYF. DNA of the CDR3: TGTGCCAGCAGCTCCGGACCCGGGACTAGCGGGAGCTGGGAGCAGTACTTC. The chain is built from TRBV7-9 and TRBJ2-7, with 14 bases fitting TRBD2. From germline, CDR1 is SEHNR and CDR2 FQNEAQ (reference sequence). The V and J ends lost 4 bases and 7 bases, in that order; junction bases with no gene match: 12. CDR3 length: 17 residues.